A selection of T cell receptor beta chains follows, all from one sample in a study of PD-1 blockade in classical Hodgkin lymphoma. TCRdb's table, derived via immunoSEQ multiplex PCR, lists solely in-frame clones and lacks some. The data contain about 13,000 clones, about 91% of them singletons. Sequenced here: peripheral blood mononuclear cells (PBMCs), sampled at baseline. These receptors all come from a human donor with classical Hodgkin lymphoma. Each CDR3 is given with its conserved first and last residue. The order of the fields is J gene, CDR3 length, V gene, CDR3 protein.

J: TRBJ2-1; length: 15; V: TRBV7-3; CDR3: CASSLRTGGYNEQFF
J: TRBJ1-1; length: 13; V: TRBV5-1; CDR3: CASTAGMNTEAFF
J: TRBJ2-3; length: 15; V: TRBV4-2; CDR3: CASSQDHTGVDTQYF
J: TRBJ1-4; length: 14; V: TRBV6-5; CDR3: CASSQRGSGEKLFF
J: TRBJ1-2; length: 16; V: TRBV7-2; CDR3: CASSLAAAQGTGGYTF
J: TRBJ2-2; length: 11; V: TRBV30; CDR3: CAWTLAGVLFF
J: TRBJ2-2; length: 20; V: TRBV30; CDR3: CAWSVVRKEGSVYGTGELFF
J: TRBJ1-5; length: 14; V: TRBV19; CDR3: CASSPASGNQPQHF
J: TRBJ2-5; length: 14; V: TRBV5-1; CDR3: CASSWGMGQETQYF
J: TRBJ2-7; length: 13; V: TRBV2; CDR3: CATGQGRGYEQYF
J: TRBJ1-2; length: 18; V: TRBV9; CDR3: CASSVHNTGTGFTYGYTF
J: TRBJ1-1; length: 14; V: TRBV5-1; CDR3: CASSLGDLNTEAFF
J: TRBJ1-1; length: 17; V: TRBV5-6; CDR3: CASSLDTVQKRGSEAFF
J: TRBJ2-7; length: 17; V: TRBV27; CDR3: CASSAAPGGPPFYEQYF
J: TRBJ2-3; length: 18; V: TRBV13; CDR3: CASSLDGLAGGPGDTQYF
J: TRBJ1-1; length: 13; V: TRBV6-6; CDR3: CASTRTGGGEAFF
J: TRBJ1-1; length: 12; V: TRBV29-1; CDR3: CSVGQTNTEAFF
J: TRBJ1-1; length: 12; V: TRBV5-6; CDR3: CASSPGGTEAFF
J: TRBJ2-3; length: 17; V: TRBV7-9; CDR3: CASSLGLAGAYTDTQYF
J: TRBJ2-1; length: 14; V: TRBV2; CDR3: CASIYTGAYNEQFF
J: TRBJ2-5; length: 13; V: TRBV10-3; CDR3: CAISESGAETQYF
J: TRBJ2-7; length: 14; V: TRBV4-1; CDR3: CASSQSTGGYEQYF
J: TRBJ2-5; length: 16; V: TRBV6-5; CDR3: CASSSPGGASKETQYF
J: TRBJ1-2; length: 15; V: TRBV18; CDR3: CASSPVTGANYGYTF
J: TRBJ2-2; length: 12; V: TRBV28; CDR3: CASNRFTGELFF
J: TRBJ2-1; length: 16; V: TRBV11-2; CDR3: CASSLTPTGLYNEQFF
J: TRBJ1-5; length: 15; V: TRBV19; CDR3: CASSMRSWGNQPQHF
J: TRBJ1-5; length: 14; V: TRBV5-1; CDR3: CASSLGGGDQPQHF
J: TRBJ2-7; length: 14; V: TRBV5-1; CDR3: CASSLEQSSYEQYF
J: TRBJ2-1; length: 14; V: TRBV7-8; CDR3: CASSLRTTYNEQFF
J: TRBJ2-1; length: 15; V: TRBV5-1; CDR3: CASSSDGGIYNEQFF
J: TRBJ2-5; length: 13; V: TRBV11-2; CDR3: CASSLQVKRAQYF
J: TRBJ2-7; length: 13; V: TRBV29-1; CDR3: CSVRGLLSYEQYF
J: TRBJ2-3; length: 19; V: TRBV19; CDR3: CASETGRTRPHPGTDTQYF
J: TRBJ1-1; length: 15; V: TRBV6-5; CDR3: CASSYSGVGNTEAFF
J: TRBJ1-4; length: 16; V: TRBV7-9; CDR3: CASNALQGTTNEKLFF
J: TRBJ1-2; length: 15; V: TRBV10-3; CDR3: CAISTSGTGGYGYTF
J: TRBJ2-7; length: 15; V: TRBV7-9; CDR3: CASSTPTGRHYEQYF
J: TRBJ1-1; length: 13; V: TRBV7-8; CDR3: CASSLGVDRGAFF
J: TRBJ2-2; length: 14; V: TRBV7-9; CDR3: CASSFSTGTGELFF
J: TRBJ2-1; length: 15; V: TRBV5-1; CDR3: CASSLGGSSYNEQFF
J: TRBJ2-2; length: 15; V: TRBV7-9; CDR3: CASSLGLAGTGELFF
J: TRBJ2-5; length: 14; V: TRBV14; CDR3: CASSLGLARETQYF
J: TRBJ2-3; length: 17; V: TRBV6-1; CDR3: CASSERSGGGSKDTQYF
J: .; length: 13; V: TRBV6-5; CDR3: CASSRTGEYEQYF
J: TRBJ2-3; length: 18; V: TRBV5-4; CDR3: CASSRRDQQGLIGDTQYF
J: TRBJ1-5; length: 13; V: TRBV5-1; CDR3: CASSLEGHQPQHF
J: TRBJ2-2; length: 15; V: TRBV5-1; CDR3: CASSQPGPNTGELFF
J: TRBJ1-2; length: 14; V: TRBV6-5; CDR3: CASRGTGLGYGYTF
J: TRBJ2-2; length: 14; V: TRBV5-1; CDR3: CASSLERGTGELFF
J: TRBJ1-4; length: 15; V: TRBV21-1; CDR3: CASSKCDRDYEKLFF
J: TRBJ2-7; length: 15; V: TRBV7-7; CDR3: CASSLGDSNSYEQYF
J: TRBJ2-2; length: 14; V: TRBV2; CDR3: CASIGTENTGELFF
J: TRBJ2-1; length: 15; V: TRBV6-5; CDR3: CASSHTGTGQNEQFF
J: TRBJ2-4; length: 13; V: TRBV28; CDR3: CASWGTDKNIQYF
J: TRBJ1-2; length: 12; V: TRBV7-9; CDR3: CASSHRLYGYTF
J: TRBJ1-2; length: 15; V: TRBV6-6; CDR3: CASSVDRGSNYGYTF
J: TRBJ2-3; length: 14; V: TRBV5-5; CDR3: CASSLSLGTDTQYF